The present T cell receptor (beta chain) was sequenced within a study of blood T cell repertoires in COVID-19. Study in general: The study drew acute and convalescent COVID-19 samples from the United States, Italy and Spain. PBMCs, B-cell-depleted T cells, or T cells were the source of the cDNA or gDNA that made up the material.

This clone was seen once. TCRdb's table, derived via immunoSEQ multiplex PCR, lists solely in-frame clones and lacks some. The sample holds 300,000 to 400,000 clones, 70% to 90% seen once. CDR1 and CDR2 from the germline V gene are SQVTM and ANQGSEA. This CDR3 is 12 amino acids long. V was pared by 3 bases and J by 1 base, with 5 bases between. Ages ranged from roughly 18 to 100 years, with residence in fewer than 25 US areas. The study assigned cohorts using participant-reported clinical history. Material: PBMCs or T cells enriched from blood (not recorded which). V and J are TRBV29-1 and TRBJ2-3, with D hard to call. This TCR was sampled from a middle-aged woman with acute COVID-19. Here the CDR3 DNA reads TGCAGCGTTGAGTCTGGCACAGATACGCAGTATTTT. Translated: CSVESGTDTQYF.